The rows below give T cell receptor beta chains drawn from one sample of a study of blood T cell repertoires in COVID-19. Some clones are missing from TCRdb's copy, which holds only in-frame ones; the method was immunoSEQ multiplex PCR. Among roughly 40,000 clones listed, about 85% were seen once. The material sequenced was peripheral blood. These receptors were obtained from a man older than 75 with active or convalescent COVID-19. CDR3s include the opening cysteine and the closing phenylalanine or tryptophan. The D gene is left open where the match is weak. Only part of the rows carry a size: once, few, many, or a class if the clone is expanded.

v_call	d_call	j_call	clone_size	cdr3_aa	cdr3_nt
TRBV2	TRBD2	TRBJ2-7	NA	CASSEGRTSFGHEQYF	TGTGCCAGCAGTGAGGGGCGGACTAGCTTTGGGCACGAGCAGTACTTC
TRBV7-9	TRBD1	TRBJ1-6	NA	CASSPGQERSPLHF	TGTGCCAGCAGCCCGGGACAGGAGAGATCACCCCTCCACTTT
TRBV30	NA	TRBJ2-2	few	CAWSVSAPGELFF	TGTGCCTGGAGTGTAAGCGCCCCCGGGGAGCTGTTTTTT
TRBV4-3	NA	TRBJ1-2	NA	CASSQTDRNNGYTF	TGCGCCAGCAGCCAGACCGACAGGAACAATGGCTACACCTTC
TRBV3-1/TRBV3-2	TRBD1	TRBJ2-7	NA	CAGLGRGLLLDEQYF	TGTGCCGGGCTGGGCAGGGGGCTATTGCTTGACGAGCAGTACTTC
TRBV5-1	TRBD2	TRBJ2-1	NA	CASSRGGRDHNEQFF	TGCGCCAGCAGCCGCGGGGGGCGGGACCACAATGAGCAGTTCTTC
TRBV5-4	NA	TRBJ2-7	NA	CASSPGGTGTLYEQYF	TGTGCCAGCAGCCCGGGGGGAACAGGGACCCTCTACGAGCAGTACTTC
TRBV7-3	TRBD1	TRBJ2-7	few	CASSLGRGHEQYF	TGTGCCAGCAGCTTGGGCAGGGGGCACGAGCAGTACTTC
TRBV29-1	NA	TRBJ2-7	once	CSVGVYSTSSYEQYF	TGCAGCGTTGGCGTCTACTCCACCTCCTCCTACGAGCAGTACTTC
TRBV5-1	NA	TRBJ2-2	NA	CASSEGVITGELFF	TGCGCCAGCAGCGAGGGGGTGATAACCGGGGAGCTGTTTTTT
TRBV7-9	NA	TRBJ1-1	NA	CASSLGIRGSEAFF	TGTGCCAGCAGCTTAGGGATAAGGGGCTCTGAAGCTTTCTTT
TRBV5-1	NA	TRBJ1-5	NA	CASSPGHGNQPQHF	TGCGCCAGCAGCCCTGGACACGGTAATCAGCCCCAGCATTTT
TRBV6-2/TRBV6-3	NA	TRBJ2-7	NA	CASSYGHSYEQYF	TGTGCCAGCAGTTACGGGCATAGCTACGAGCAGTACTTC
TRBV5-1	NA	TRBJ2-3	NA	CASSLFRELGTDTQYF	TGCGCCAGCAGCTTGTTCCGGGAGTTGGGCACAGATACGCAGTATTTT
TRBV20-1	NA	TRBJ1-1	NA	CSASARDTEAFF	TGCAGTGCTAGTGCTCGGGACACTGAAGCTTTCTTT
TRBV27	NA	TRBJ1-5	once	CASSPYREGGQPQHF	TGTGCCAGCAGTCCGTACAGGGAGGGAGGCCAGCCCCAGCATTTT
TRBV18	NA	TRBJ2-2	NA	CASSPSAVGGELFF	TGTGCCAGCTCACCCTCGGCGGTGGGCGGGGAGCTGTTTTTT
TRBV7-2	TRBD1	TRBJ1-2	NA	CASSTRGQGYGYTF	TGTGCCAGCAGCACCCGAGGACAGGGCTATGGCTACACCTTC
TRBV7-9	TRBD1	TRBJ1-4	NA	CASSLLGDSATNEKLFF	TGTGCCAGCAGCTTACTAGGGGACAGTGCAACTAATGAAAAACTGTTTTTT
TRBV7-2	TRBD1	TRBJ1-2	NA	CASSWDSATKIYGYTF	TGTGCCAGCAGCTGGGACAGCGCTACCAAGATCTATGGCTACACCTTC
TRBV25-1	NA	TRBJ2-7	NA	CASSEQGGDEQYF	TGTGCCAGCAGTGAACAGGGGGGCGACGAGCAGTACTTC
TRBV5-4	NA	TRBJ2-5	NA	CASSSGTYQYF	TGTGCCAGCAGCTCCGGGACTTACCAGTACTTC
TRBV5-6	TRBD1	TRBJ1-2	NA	CASSHYRGVGYGYTF	TGTGCCAGCAGCCATTACAGGGGGGTCGGCTATGGCTACACCTTC
TRBV7-2	TRBD2	TRBJ2-7	once	CASSLKAAGGAGIGYEQYF	TGTGCCAGCAGCTTGAAAGCAGCGGGAGGGGCGGGTATTGGGTACGAGCAGTACTTC
TRBV7-2	NA	TRBJ1-2	few	CASSLVPGGKDGYTF	TGTGCCAGCAGCTTAGTCCCGGGGGGGAAAGATGGCTACACCTTC
TRBV5-4	TRBD1	TRBJ2-1	NA	CASSRPGTGEEFF	TGTGCCAGCAGCCGGCCAGGGACAGGGGAGGAGTTCTTC
TRBV19	NA	TRBJ2-2	once	CASSIGVGELFF	TGTGCCAGTAGTATAGGAGTCGGGGAGCTGTTTTTT
TRBV6-5	NA	TRBJ1-2	NA	CASTDGGGYTF	TGTGCCAGCACAGACGGCGGGGGCTACACCTTC
TRBV25-1	TRBD1	TRBJ1-6	NA	CASSENRGNSPLHF	TGTGCCAGCAGTGAAAACAGGGGAAATTCACCCCTCCACTTT